Each of the 26 T cell receptor beta chains below was sequenced from the same sample in a study of beta chain features in type 1 diabetes. Overall study results and limits: Patients with Type 1 diabetes showed moderately but significantly shorter TCRB CDR3s in all four CD4+ subsets.

Their antigens are not known. Investigators reverse transcribed all isolated RNA, so they sequenced expressed TCRB transcripts. TCRdb keeps only in-frame clones here, not all; method: immunoSEQ multiplex PCR. The profile shows fewer than 30,000 clones, less than 70% of them singletons. Sequenced: Tregs from blood. Receptor source: a young woman with type 1 diabetes.

The V gene is TRBV19, the J gene TRBJ2-1; 9 positions agree with TRBD2. V lost 6 bases and J lost 11; bases outside the gene matches: 8. The CDR3 runs to 13 residues. Germline lookup yields CDR1 LNHDA and CDR2 SQIVND (reference sequence). The CDR3 bases are TGTGCCAGTAGCACGGGACTAGCCCCAAAGCAGTTCTTC. Amino acid sequence: CASSTGLAPKQFF.

V is TRBV5-1 and J is TRBJ2-1; TRBD2 matches at 14 bases. CDR1 and CDR2 from the germline V gene are SGHRS and YFSETQ. This CDR3 is built from 20 residues. Losses at the gene ends were 3 bases for V and 2 bases for J; bases not matched to a gene: 13. As DNA, the CDR3 is TGCGCCAGCAGCTATCGACTAGCGGGAGGGCCAGGTTCTACCTACAATGAGCAGTTCTTC. It codes for CASSYRLAGGPGSTYNEQFF.

This clone was detected once. The chain carries TRBV4-3 and TRBJ1-5; D call uncertain. V was pared by 0 bases and J by 7 bases, with 7 bases between. This CDR3 contains 13 residues. The germline gives CDR1 LGHNA, CDR2 YSLEER. CDR3 protein: CASSQDFSQPQHF. Here the CDR3 DNA reads TGCGCCAGCAGCCAAGATTTTTCGCAGCCCCAGCATTTT.

This clone was counted between two and nine times. The chain recombines TRBV7-2 with TRBJ2-1, with 9 bases lining up with TRBD2. CDR1 is SGHTA, CDR2 FQGNSA, per germline. CDR3 length equals 14 residues. The junction had 8 bases not matched to a gene; V was cut back by 6 bases and J by 8 bases. Here the CDR3 DNA reads TGTGCCAGCAGAAGGGCTAGCGGGGAGGATGAGCAGTTCTTC. Its translation is CASRRASGEDEQFF.

The CDR3 sequence is CASSPSGTLRPQYF. The DNA of the CDR3 is TGTGCCAGCAGTCCCTCCGGGACATTAAGGCCCCAGTACTTC. V is TRBV28 and J is TRBJ2-5; maybe TRBD1 (6 bases). Germline assignment: CDR1 MDHEN and CDR2 SYDVKM. This CDR3 is built from 14 residues. V was cut by 5 bases and J by 9 bases, with 19 bases left in between.

The chain recombines TRBV7-3 with TRBJ2-7; maybe TRBD1 (7 bases). This CDR3 contains 13 residues. Trimming cost V 3 bases and J 3 bases, with 9 bases left between them. CDR1 is SGHTA, CDR2 FQGTGA, per germline. The CDR3 sequence: CASSFQGGYEQYF. Here the CDR3 DNA reads TGTGCCAGCAGCTTCCAGGGGGGCTACGAGCAGTACTTC.

This sequence joins TRBV30 and TRBJ1-3; D gene uncertain. CDR1 is GTSNPN, CDR2 SVGIG, per germline (reference sequence). Trimming took off 0 bases at V and 0 bases at J, with 6 bases between the two ends. The CDR3 covers 14 residues. The CDR3, as DNA: TGTGCCTGGAGTGTTAGTAGCTCTGGAAACACCATATATTTT. Translating it yields CAWSVSSSGNTIYF.

V is TRBV7-9 and J is TRBJ2-3; D not certain. CDR3 length: 12 residues. Per the germline V gene, CDR1 is SEHNR and CDR2 is FQNEAQ (reference sequence). V lost 0 bases to trimming and J lost 6 bases, with 4 bases between them. The chain's CDR3 is CASSLALDTQYF. The CDR3 DNA is TGTGCCAGCAGCTTAGCTCTGGATACGCAGTATTTT.

The chain combines TRBV7-2 with TRBJ2-5, with 7 bases identical to TRBD2. Germline values: CDR1 SGHTA, CDR2 FQGNSA. Losses at the gene ends were 3 bases for V and 3 bases for J; bases not matched to a gene: 7. The CDR3 is 15 residues long. CDR3 in amino acids: CASSLGTAGEETQYF. CDR3 DNA sequence: TGTGCCAGCAGCTTGGGGACGGCGGGAGAAGAGACCCAGTACTTC.

The chain employs TRBV7-2 and TRBJ1-2; 11 nucleotides align to TRBD1. The ends lost 4 bases at V and 6 bases at J; junction bases unmatched: 4. The germline gives CDR1 SGHTA, CDR2 FQGNSA. There are 14 residues in the CDR3. DNA of the CDR3: TGTGCCAGCAGCTGGGGGACAGGGGGGGATGGCTACACCTTC. It specifies CASSWGTGGDGYTF.

V usage is TRBV18 and J usage is TRBJ2-5; the D gene is possibly TRBD2 (6 bases). With the DNA end fitting TRBJ2-7 better, the J assignment may be wrong. Germline V gene data show CDR1 as KGHSH and CDR2 as LQKENI. The CDR3 sequence is 15 residues long. The CDR3 protein is CASSPRGFAGDEQYF. DNA for the CDR3: TGTGCCAGCTCACCGCGGGGCTTCGCCGGCGACGAGCAGTACTTC.

V gene TRBV11-3 combines with J gene TRBJ2-1; 9 bases line up with TRBD2. The CDR3 has 15 amino acids. The germline CDR1 and CDR2 sequences are SGHNT and YENEEA. Unmatched junction bases numbered 5, after V lost 1 base and J lost 7 bases. The CDR3 DNA reads as TGTGCCAGCAGCTTAGGCGGCGGGAGGGCTAATGAGCAGTTCTTC. Protein sequence: CASSLGGGRANEQFF. Supplemented by reference TRBV11-3 and TRBJ2-1, the full variable domain reads EAGVVQSPRYKIIEKKQPVAFWCNPISGHNTLYWYLQNLGQGPELLIRYENEEAVDDSQLPKDRFSAERLKGVDSTLKIQPAELGDSAVYLCASSLGGGRANEQFFGPGTRLTVL.

This clone was seen a few times. The CDR3 spells CASSLARAGAGETQYF. CDR3 sequence (DNA): TGTGCCAGCAGCTTAGCTAGAGCGGGAGCGGGGGAGACCCAGTACTTC. The genes are TRBV7-6 and TRBJ2-5; 8 positions agree with TRBD2. Unmatched junction bases numbered 8, after V lost 0 bases and J lost 5 bases. There are 16 residues in the CDR3. Germline loops: CDR1 SGHVS, CDR2 FNYEAQ.

J is TRBJ1-2 and V is TRBV7-2, with 7 bases lining up with TRBD1. V shed 1 base and J 8 bases; nucleotides not matched to a gene: 7. Germline V gives CDR1 SGHTA, CDR2 FQGNSA. CDR3 size: 14 residues. In DNA form, the CDR3 reads TGTGCCAGCAGCTTAGACGCGACAGGGACCGGCTACACCTTC. Protein product: CASSLDATGTGYTF.

This clone was seen more than once but under ten times. The J gene is TRBJ1-1, the V gene TRBV9; 8 nucleotides agree with TRBD1. CDR1 and CDR2 (germline): SGDLS, YYNGEE. With V trimmed by 0 bases and J by 1 base, 5 bases remained unmatched. The CDR3 is 16 amino acids. The CDR3 nucleotides are TGTGCCAGCAGCGTAGCTATTGGGACAGGGAACACTGAAGCTTTCTTT. Residues: CASSVAIGTGNTEAFF.

This clone was found a few times. This chain links TRBV29-1 with TRBJ1-1, with a weak D call TRBD1 (5 bases). V lost 6 bases, J lost 1 base, and 21 bases lay in between. Germline loops: CDR1 SQVTM, CDR2 ANQGSEA. The CDR3 length is 16 residues. The CDR3 sequence: CSVDDRLGARNTEAFF. In DNA form, the CDR3 reads TGCAGCGTGGATGACAGACTTGGGGCCCGGAACACTGAAGCTTTCTTT. The whole variable domain, filled in from reference TRBV29-1 and TRBJ1-1, reads SAVISQKPSRDICQRGTSLTIQCQVDSQVTMMFWYRQQPGQSLTLIATANQGSEATYESGFVIDKFPISRPNLTFSTLTVSNMSPEDSSIYLCSVDDRLGARNTEAFFGQGTRLTVV.

This chain joins TRBV7-3 and TRBJ1-1; 8 nucleotides align to TRBD1. Looked up from germline, CDR1 is SGHTA and CDR2 is FQGTGA. V dropped 1 base and J dropped 1; count of bases not matched to a gene: 14. The CDR3 covers 19 residues. The CDR3 here is CASSLRPAGGVRANTEAFF. In nucleotides, the CDR3 is TGTGCCAGCAGCTTAAGGCCGGCAGGGGGCGTGAGGGCGAACACTGAAGCTTTCTTT. The full variable domain, completed using reference TRBV7-3 and TRBJ1-1, is GAGVSQTPSNKVTEKGKYVELRCDPISGHTALYWYRQSLGQGPEFLIYFQGTGAADDSGLPNDRFFAVRPEGSVSTLKIQRTERGDSAVYLCASSLRPAGGVRANTEAFFGQGTRLTVV.

This sequence joins TRBV2 and TRBJ2-2, with no clear D. From germline, CDR1 is SNHLY and CDR2 FYNNEI. There are 14 residues in the CDR3. Trimming left V 7 bases short and J 2 bases short, with 11 bases between. Here the CDR3 DNA reads TGTGCCAGCATCCTTCGGTCTAACACCGGGGAGCTGTTTTTT. Protein sequence: CASILRSNTGELFF.

The chain links TRBV9 to TRBJ2-1, with 8 bases identical to TRBD1. This CDR3 comprises 15 residues. The junction had 6 bases not matched to a gene; V was cut back by 3 bases and J by 4 bases. Germline CDR1 is SGDLS and CDR2 is YYNGEE. This CDR3 is CASSDQRDRYNEQFF. CDR3 DNA sequence: TGTGCCAGCAGCGATCAAAGGGACAGGTACAATGAGCAGTTCTTC.

The chain has TRBV4-1 and TRBJ2-1, with a tentative D call TRBD2 (6 bases). The V and J ends lost 1 base and 7 bases respectively, with 14 bases between them. CDR3 length equals 15 residues. Germline V gene lookup returns CDR1 MGHRA and CDR2 YSYEKL. CDR3 nucleotide sequence: TGCGCCAGCAGCCAAGGGGGCGGGACCGTTAATGAGCAGTTCTTC. Protein product: CASSQGGGTVNEQFF.

The chain is built from TRBV7-8 and TRBJ1-2, with 8 bases aligning to TRBD1. Per the germline V gene, CDR1 is SGHVS and CDR2 is FQNEAQ. After removal of 1 base from V and 6 bases from J, the junction contained 10 bases not matched to a gene. This CDR3 region has 16 residues. CDR3 nucleotide sequence: TGTGCCAGCAGCTTAGGACAGGGGAATGACGGGAATGGCTACACCTTC. It specifies CASSLGQGNDGNGYTF.

V is TRBV5-4 and J is TRBJ1-1; possibly TRBD1 for D (5 bases). Between the trimmed V and J ends, which lost 1 base and 1 base, there was a span of 5 bases. Germline CDR1 is SGHNT and CDR2 is YYREEE (reference sequence). CDR3 length: 13 residues. The CDR3 DNA sequence: TGTGCCAGCAGCTTGACAGGGAACACTGAAGCTTTCTTT. This translates into CASSLTGNTEAFF.

The rearrangement uses TRBV7-2 and TRBJ2-2; 8 nucleotides match TRBD2. J lost 8 bases, V lost 5 bases, and 7 bases had no gene match. Germline V gene data show CDR1 as SGHTA and CDR2 as FQGNSA. The CDR3 extends over 14 amino acids. The CDR3 DNA reads TGTGCCAGCAGCCGACTAGCGTTGCGGGGGGAGCTGTTTTTT. Translated: CASSRLALRGELFF.

The chain has TRBV11-3 and TRBJ2-1; maybe TRBD2 (6 bases). CDR3 length equals 14 residues. Trimming took off 3 bases at V and 7 bases at J, with 13 bases between the two ends. The germline V gene encodes CDR1 SGHNT and CDR2 YENEEA. CDR3 protein: CASSFGGMVNEQFF. For the CDR3, the DNA is TGTGCCAGCAGCTTCGGGGGTATGGTGAATGAGCAGTTCTTC.

The chain links TRBV21-1 to TRBJ2-7; whether TRBD2, the table's D call, matches the DNA was not checked. TRBV21-1 is a documented pseudogene. This CDR3 is built from 16 residues. The DNA of the CDR3 is TGTGCCAGCAGCAATCCCGGCAGCAATAGCTCCTACGAGCAGTACGTC. Its protein product is CASSNPGSNSSYEQYV.

CDR3 DNA: TGTGCCAGTAGTAGGGACAGGCAGAACACTGAAGCTTTCTTT. Amino acid sequence: CASSRDRQNTEAFF. J is TRBJ1-1 and V is TRBV19; 8 bases are shared with TRBD1. Germline-derived CDR1 and CDR2 are LNHDA and SQIVND (reference sequence). The V and J ends lost 4 bases and 1 base, in that order; junction bases with no gene match: 2. This CDR3 is 14 amino acids long.